A selection of T cell receptor beta chains follows, all from one sample in a study of CD8 T cells in ankylosing spondylitis. Each CDR3 protein gets one entry after TCRdb re-called the 5' RACE reads with MiXCR. Among 100,000 to 150,000 distinct CDR3 sequences listed, 9.3% were seen once. The specimen sequenced was blood, either unsorted or a sorted T cell fraction (not recorded which). All receptors derive from a male donor with ankylosing spondylitis or in good health (not recorded which). The CDR3 runs from the conserved cysteine through the conserved F or W. A D gene is named only where the DNA matches it firmly. Rows may omit the clone size; those that give it use once, few, many or a size class.

TRBV19	TRBJ2-3	TRBD2	many	TGTGCCAGCCGGACTAGCGGCGGAGGTACAGATACGCAGTATTTT	CASRTSGGGTDTQYF
TRBV5-1	TRBJ2-3	TRBD2	-	TGCGCCAGCAGCTTGCTGACTAGCGGGAGTAGCGGCACAGATACGCAGTATTTT	CASSLLTSGSSGTDTQYF
TRBV5-1	TRBJ2-2	-	-	TGCGCCAGCAGCTTGGCGAGGGTGAGGACCGGGGAGCTGTTTTTT	CASSLARVRTGELFF
TRBV20-1	TRBJ1-5	-	many	TGCAGTGCCCTCGACGAGGATAATCAGCCCCAGCATTTT	CSALDEDNQPQHF
TRBV15	TRBJ2-5	-	many	TGTGCCACCAGCAGAGATGATGGGGAGACCCAGTACTTC	CATSRDDGETQYF
TRBV7-9	TRBJ2-2	-	few	TGTGCCAGCAGCTTAAATCCCAACACCGGGGAGCTGTTTTTT	CASSLNPNTGELFF
TRBV29-1	TRBJ2-6	-	many	TGCAGCGTGATTAGCTCTGGGGCCAACGTCCTGACTTTC	CSVISSGANVLTF
TRBV7-2	TRBJ2-3	TRBD1	many	TGTGCCAGCAGCGGACAGGGGCGCCCAGATACGCAGTATTTT	CASSGQGRPDTQYF
TRBV29-1	TRBJ1-1	-	few	TGCAGCGTTGAAGATGACGGGGCGATGCGCAGAGGCACTGAAGCTTTCTTT	CSVEDDGAMRRGTEAFF
TRBV9	TRBJ2-6	-	many	TGTGCCAGCAGCGTAGAAGGTTGGGGGGCCAACGTCCTGACTTTC	CASSVEGWGANVLTF
TRBV7-2	TRBJ2-2	TRBD2	many	TGTGCCAGCAGCTTAGTCGGGGGGGCGAACACCGGGGAGCTGTTTTTT	CASSLVGGANTGELFF
TRBV5-1	TRBJ1-6	-	many	TGCGCCAGCAGCTCCACCGGCCAGGCTAATAATTCACCCCTCCACTTT	CASSSTGQANNSPLHF
TRBV6-5	TRBJ2-7	-	many	TGTGCCAGCAGTTACCCAAGGAGTGTGGGGGCGTCCTACGAGCAGTACTTC	CASSYPRSVGASYEQYF
TRBV15	TRBJ1-5	-	many	TGTGCCACCAGCAGAGCTGGACTTCCGGAAAGCAATCAGCCCCAGCATTTT	CATSRAGLPESNQPQHF
TRBV6-5	TRBJ2-5	TRBD1	many	TGTGCCAGCAGTTACTCGACAGGGTCAGAGACCCAGTACTTC	CASSYSTGSETQYF
TRBV7-9	TRBJ2-7	-	once	TGTCCCAGCAGCCTGAGTGGCGAGCAGTACTTC	CPSSLSGEQYF
TRBV12-3/TRBV12-4	TRBJ2-7	TRBD1	-	TGTGCCAGCAGCTGGGACAGCGACTGGGGCGAGCAGTACTTC	CASSWDSDWGEQYF
TRBV20-1	TRBJ2-1	TRBD2	many	TGCAGTGCTAGAACTAGCGGGAGGATATATTACAATGAGCAGTTCTTC	CSARTSGRIYYNEQFF
TRBV2	TRBJ1-1	-	few	TGTGCCAGCAGTGTCAATCGACAGGTGAACACTGAAGCTTTCTTT	CASSVNRQVNTEAFF
TRBV5-1	TRBJ1-1	TRBD1	many	TGCGCCAGCAGCTTGGTAGGGGGCACCGACACTGAAGCTTTCTTT	CASSLVGGTDTEAFF
TRBV5-1	TRBJ2-5	TRBD2	few	TGCGCCAGCAGCTCGGGACTAGCGGGAGGAGAGACCCAGTACTTC	CASSSGLAGGETQYF
TRBV20-1	TRBJ1-1	TRBD1	-	TGCAGTGCTAGAAATACGGGACAGGTGAACACTGAAGCTTTCTTT	CSARNTGQVNTEAFF